A single sample gave rise to the 32 T cell receptor beta chains below, sequenced in a study of T cell responses to AZD1222 COVID-19 vaccine. Produced via immunoSEQ multiplex PCR; TCRdb's table is partial and in-frame only. The repertoire holds about 140,000 clones, with less than 95% as singletons. Specimen: peripheral blood, collected on day 0 of AZD1222 vaccination. The receptors come from an adult in good health.

The genes are TRBV21-1 and TRBJ2-7; the table gives TRBD1 as D, unverified against the DNA. TRBV21-1 is given as a pseudogene. This CDR3 is built from 16 residues. CDR3 bases: TGTGCCAGCAGCAAACCGCCACAGGCCTCAAGCTACGAGCAGTACTTC. Amino acid sequence: CASSKPPQASSYEQYF.

The chain has TRBV7-9 and TRBJ2-2; TRBD2 aligns across 11 bases. With 6 bases clipped from V and 4 bases from J, the junction kept 4 bases outside the gene matches. This CDR3 comprises 15 residues. Germline loops: CDR1 SEHNR, CDR2 FQNEAQ (reference sequence). CDR3 coding DNA: TGTGCCAGCAGGGTTCTAGCGGGGGGCACCGGGGAGCTGTTTTTT. Translating it yields CASRVLAGGTGELFF.

The genes are TRBV5-1 and TRBJ2-2; tentative D call: TRBD2 (6 bases). Germline CDR1 reads SGHRS; CDR2 reads YFSETQ. V shed 4 bases and J shed 0 bases, with 13 bases lying between them. This CDR3 region has 16 residues. CDR3 in DNA: TGCGCCAGCAGCGGCGGGACTGACGCGAACACCGGGGAGCTGTTTTTT. It encodes CASSGGTDANTGELFF.

The V call is TRBV2, the J call TRBJ1-1; D is possibly TRBD1 (5 bases). The germline gives CDR1 SNHLY, CDR2 FYNNEI. V lost 10 bases and J 1 base, leaving 13 bases between the germline ends. The CDR3 consists of 13 residues. This CDR3 is CATTDRANTEAFF. The CDR3, as DNA: TGTGCCACCACAGACAGAGCGAACACTGAAGCTTTCTTT.

This clone was observed a handful of times. The rearrangement uses TRBV19 and TRBJ1-6; D gene ambiguous. Trimming shortened V by 5 bases and J by 9 bases, and 17 bases separated the two germline ends. The germline gives CDR1 LNHDA, CDR2 SQIVND (reference sequence). This CDR3 region has 15 residues. This CDR3 reads CASSRWHGIGSPLHF. CDR3 DNA: TGTGCCAGTAGTCGGTGGCATGGGATAGGTTCACCCCTCCACTTT. The full variable domain, its missing parts supplied by reference TRBV19 and TRBJ1-6, is DGGITQSPKYLFRKEGQNVTLSCEQNLNHDAMYWYRQDPGQGLRLIYYSQIVNDFQKGDIAEGYSVSREKKESFPLTVTSAQKNPTAFYLCASSRWHGIGSPLHFGNGTRLTVT.

The chain employs TRBV28 and TRBJ2-1; 10 bases match TRBD1. The J segment lost 7 bases and the V segment lost 3 bases, leaving 9 bases of the junction unmatched. Germline CDR1 MDHEN, CDR2 SYDVKM. The CDR3 totals 16 residues. In DNA form, the CDR3 reads TGTGCCAGCAGTTTTTGGGCGGGACAGGGGTTAAATGAGCAGTTCTTC. It is translated as CASSFWAGQGLNEQFF.

This clone was recorded once. CDR3 residues: CASSSEGTQYF. DNA of the CDR3: TGTGCCAGCAGTAGCGAGGGTACGCAGTATTTT. The V and J genes are TRBV6-5 and TRBJ2-3, with D maybe TRBD2 (5 bases). The CDR3 loop spans 11 amino acids. From germline, CDR1 is MNHEY and CDR2 SVGAGI. V gave up 5 bases and J gave up 8 bases, with 8 bases separating them.

The rearrangement joins TRBV5-1 to TRBJ1-2; possible D gene TRBD1, 5 bases. V gave up 4 bases and J gave up 0 bases, with 13 bases separating them. CDR1 and CDR2 (germline): SGHRS, YFSETQ. CDR3 length equals 15 residues. The CDR3 bases are TGCGCCAGCAGCGACGGACACGTAGCTAACTATGGCTACACCTTC. Protein: CASSDGHVANYGYTF.

The V gene is TRBV7-2, the J gene TRBJ2-7, with 10 nucleotides matching TRBD2. CDR3 length: 15 amino acids. Germline-derived CDR1 and CDR2 are SGHTA and FQGNSA. The trim removed 4 bases at V and 5 bases at J, leaving 8 bases unmatched. The CDR3 here is CASSSLLAGVHEQYF. The CDR3 DNA is TGTGCCAGCAGCTCACTCCTAGCGGGAGTGCACGAGCAGTACTTC.

This rearrangement joins TRBV11-3 to TRBJ2-2, with D tentatively TRBD1 (6 bases). The V and J ends lost 0 bases and 2 bases respectively, with 16 bases between them. Germline V gene sequence: CDR1 SGHNT, CDR2 YENEEA. The CDR3 loop spans 18 amino acids. The CDR3, as DNA: TGTGCCAGCAGCTTAGATTACTTGGGACAAGTAAACACCGGGGAGCTGTTTTTT. It encodes CASSLDYLGQVNTGELFF.

This clone was picked up one time. Here the CDR3 DNA reads TGCGCCAGCAGCCAAGAATTGAACAGGGGACTAACGGGGAATGGCAATCAGCCCCAGCATTTT. This translates into CASSQELNRGLTGNGNQPQHF. The V call is TRBV4-1, the J call TRBJ1-5, with TRBD1 identical over 7 bases. The V gene's germline CDR1 is MGHRA and CDR2 YSYEKL. This CDR3 region has 21 residues. Trimming removed 0 bases from V and 2 bases from J; junction bases left unmatched: 19.

The chain uses TRBV11-3 and TRBJ2-5; 11 nucleotides align to TRBD1. The germline CDR1 and CDR2 sequences are SGHNT and YENEEA. V shed 3 bases and J 3 bases; nucleotides not matched to a gene: 9. The CDR3 totals 17 residues. Here the CDR3 reads CASSFYLGQGAKETQYF. In DNA, the CDR3 is TGTGCCAGCAGCTTCTACCTCGGACAGGGGGCGAAAGAGACCCAGTACTTC.

The chain carries TRBV14 and TRBJ2-7, with unresolved D. Trimming removed 3 bases from V and 5 bases from J, with 5 bases in between. CDR1 and CDR2 from the germline V gene are SGHDN and FVKESK. The CDR3 covers 11 residues. The CDR3, as DNA: TGTGCCAGCAGCCATCGTAACGAGCAGTACTTC. This sequence encodes CASSHRNEQYF.

This chain connects TRBV5-6 to TRBJ2-1; the D gene is possibly TRBD2 (6 bases). Trimming stripped 0 bases from V and 6 bases from J, with 16 bases between. Germline values: CDR1 SGHDT, CDR2 YYEEEE. The CDR3 covers 16 residues. The CDR3 nucleotides read TGTGCCAGCAGCTTGGTTTGGGAGGCCGCCGCCAATGAGCAGTTCTTC. It translates to CASSLVWEAAANEQFF.

The V gene is TRBV6-6, the J gene TRBJ2-3, with 7 nucleotides matching TRBD1. CDR3 length: 16 amino acids. V dropped 2 bases and J dropped 0; count of bases not matched to a gene: 5. Germline-derived CDR1 and CDR2 are MNHNY and SVGAGI (reference sequence). The CDR3 loop reads CASSYGQGESTDTQYF. Here the CDR3 DNA reads TGTGCCAGCAGTTACGGTCAGGGGGAAAGCACAGATACGCAGTATTTT.

J is TRBJ2-3 and V is TRBV12-3 or TRBV12-4, with TRBD2 as a possible D gene (5 bases). Trimming took 4 bases from V and 6 from J, leaving 11 bases between them. This CDR3 has 13 amino acids. CDR3 DNA: TGTGCCAGCAGTTATGGGAGAACCGATACGCAGTATTTT. As protein: CASSYGRTDTQYF.

The rearrangement joins TRBV4-3 to TRBJ2-1, with 8 nucleotides matching TRBD1. CDR1 and CDR2 (germline): LGHNA, YSLEER. Trimming at V came to 3 bases and at J to 2 bases, leaving 12 bases not matched to a gene. There are 18 residues in the CDR3. The CDR3 bases are TGCGCCAGCAGCCACCCCCTCTCCCACAGGGGGGCCTACAATGAGCAGTTCTTC. It translates to CASSHPLSHRGAYNEQFF.

The chain is built from TRBV11-3 and TRBJ2-5; tentative D call: TRBD1 (7 bases). The CDR3 is 17 amino acids. V shed 5 bases and J shed 5 bases, with 24 bases lying between them. Germline CDR1 SGHNT, CDR2 YENEEA. CDR3 DNA sequence: TGTGCCAGCAGCCCGAGGCGGCAGGGGGGATTTGGGGAGACCCAGTACTTC. This codes for CASSPRRQGGFGETQYF.

This chain links TRBV24-1 with TRBJ2-3, with 11 bases fitting TRBD2. Germline V gene sequence: CDR1 KGHDR, CDR2 SFDVKD. Losses at the gene ends were 1 base for V and 1 base for J; bases not matched to a gene: 0. This CDR3 comprises 16 residues. For the CDR3, the DNA is TGTGCCACCAGTGATTTACTAGCGGGGGGCACAGATACGCAGTATTTT. Translating gives CATSDLLAGGTDTQYF.

V is TRBV28 and J is TRBJ2-3; tentative D call: TRBD2 (6 bases). The CDR3 loop spans 16 amino acids. Germline V gives CDR1 MDHEN, CDR2 SYDVKM. Deletions cut 6 bases from V and 2 bases from J, with 18 bases between. CDR3: CASSRQISGYTDTQYF. The CDR3 DNA sequence: TGTGCCAGCAGCCGACAGATAAGCGGGTACACAGATACGCAGTATTTT. Variable domain in full (rest from reference TRBV28 and TRBJ2-3): DVKVTQSSRYLVKRTGEKVFLECVQDMDHENMFWYRQDPGLGLRLIYFSYDVKMKEKGDIPEGYSVSREKKERFSLILESASTNQTSMYLCASSRQISGYTDTQYFGPGTRLTVL.

This chain joins TRBV27 and TRBJ1-2, with a possible D match to TRBD1 (5 bases). Trimming cost V 0 bases and J 8 bases, with 13 bases left between them. Germline lookup yields CDR1 MNHEY and CDR2 SMNVEV (reference sequence). CDR3 length equals 14 residues. The CDR3 region is CASSLSPGFGGYTF. CDR3 nucleotides: TGTGCCAGCAGTTTATCACCAGGGTTCGGCGGCTACACCTTC.

This rearrangement joins TRBV19 to TRBJ1-4; the match to TRBD1 covers 9 bases. V trimming: 8 bases; J trimming: 6 bases; junction bases outside the gene matches: 7. The germline gives CDR1 LNHDA, CDR2 SQIVND (reference sequence). The CDR3 length is 14 residues. CDR3 in amino acids: CASGTGRVDEKLFF. The CDR3 DNA reads as TGTGCCAGTGGGACAGGGAGAGTCGATGAAAAACTGTTTTTT.

The chain is built from TRBV7-2 and TRBJ1-6, with TRBD1 matching over 9 bases. The V gene's germline CDR1 is SGHTA and CDR2 FQGNSA. V gave up 6 bases and J gave up 9 bases; unmatched junction bases: 15. CDR3 length equals 17 residues. CDR3 bases: TGTGCCAGCAGGGCTACAGGGGGCAGTTCGGGGTTTTCACCCCTCCACTTT. Translating it yields CASRATGGSSGFSPLHF. Using reference TRBV7-2 and TRBJ1-6 for the parts outside the CDR3, the full variable domain is GAGVSQSPSNKVTEKGKDVELRCDPISGHTALYWYRQSLGQGLEFLIYFQGNSAPDKSGLPSDRFSAERTGGSVSTLTIQRTQQEDSAVYLCASRATGGSSGFSPLHFGNGTRLTVT.

This clone was picked up one time. The chain recombines TRBV2 with TRBJ1-5; D remains unclear. V was cut by 5 bases and J by 7 bases, with 9 bases left in between. CDR3 length: 12 residues. CDR1 and CDR2 from the germline V gene are SNHLY and FYNNEI. The CDR3, as DNA: TGTGCCAGCAGTACCAGTGGGCAGCCCCAGCATTTT. This codes for CASSTSGQPQHF.

V and J are TRBV6-4 and TRBJ2-3; TRBD1 matches at 9 bases. Germline values: CDR1 MRHNA, CDR2 SNTAGT. Trimming at V came to 3 bases and at J to 8 bases, leaving 6 bases not matched to a gene. The CDR3 is 14 amino acids. The CDR3 region has the DNA TGTGCCAGCAGTGAACAGGGACAGGGTGGTACGCAGTATTTT. Protein: CASSEQGQGGTQYF.

The chain is built from TRBV7-3 and TRBJ1-6; D gene unclear. CDR3 length: 13 amino acids. Germline assignment: CDR1 SGHTA and CDR2 FQGTGA. The germline V and J ends were trimmed by 1 base and 7 bases, with 5 bases remaining between them. CDR3 coding DNA: TGTGCCAGCAGCTTAAACACAAATTCACCCCTCCACTTT. As protein: CASSLNTNSPLHF.

The V gene is TRBV5-5, the J gene TRBJ1-5; no clear D. Germline V gene sequence: CDR1 SGHKS, CDR2 YYEKEE (reference sequence). Trimming stripped 0 bases from V and 2 bases from J, with 9 bases between. This CDR3 is 15 amino acids long. The chain's CDR3 is CASSLGSVGNQPQHF. CDR3 nucleotides: TGTGCCAGCAGCTTGGGTTCTGTGGGCAATCAGCCCCAGCATTTT.

The gene calls are TRBV11-3 and TRBJ2-2; TRBD1 aligns across 7 bases. Trimming took 0 bases from V and 2 from J; bases not matched to a gene: 18. The CDR3 consists of 21 residues. Germline V gives CDR1 SGHNT, CDR2 YENEEA. Written as DNA, the CDR3 is TGTGCCAGCAGCTTAGAGGGGGTCGGGACAGCCCAATCACTCAACACCGGGGAGCTGTTTTTT. This codes for CASSLEGVGTAQSLNTGELFF.

The chain has TRBV15 and TRBJ1-5; D not resolved. The CDR3 covers 12 residues. The germline V gene encodes CDR1 LNHNV and CDR2 YYDKDF (reference sequence). The germline V and J ends were trimmed by 0 bases and 8 bases, with 5 bases remaining between them. The CDR3 DNA is TGTGCCACCAGCAGAGAGGAGGAGCCCCAGCATTTT. Protein sequence: CATSREEEPQHF.

The chain is built from TRBV18 and TRBJ1-3, with D unresolved. From germline, CDR1 is KGHSH and CDR2 LQKENI. This CDR3 is built from 15 residues. Trimming cost V 5 bases and J 0 bases, with 11 bases left between them. CDR3 region: CASSSRSISGNTIYF. In DNA, the CDR3 is TGTGCCAGCTCATCCAGATCAATCTCTGGAAACACCATATATTTT.

V usage is TRBV27 and J usage is TRBJ1-4; weak D call: TRBD1 (5 bases). CDR3 length equals 13 residues. The germline CDR1 and CDR2 sequences are MNHEY and SMNVEV (reference sequence). Trimming took 7 bases from V and 8 from J, leaving 14 bases between them. The CDR3 loop is CASTRGGGEKLFF. In nucleotides, the CDR3 is TGTGCCAGCACAAGGGGAGGCGGCGAAAAACTGTTTTTT.

V usage is TRBV3-1 (or the pseudogene TRBV3-2) and J usage is TRBJ1-1; D is uncertain. Per the germline V gene, CDR1 is LGHDT and CDR2 is YNNKEL (reference sequence). The V end was cut by 5 bases, the J end by 1 base, with 5 bases between. The CDR3 contains 12 residues. The chain's CDR3 is CASSVQNTEAFF. In nucleotides, the CDR3 is TGTGCCAGCAGCGTACAGAACACTGAAGCTTTCTTT.